A single sample gave rise to the 7 T cell receptor beta chains below, sequenced in a study of shared clonotypes between healthy human individuals. Produced via immunoSEQ multiplex PCR; TCRdb's table is partial and in-frame only. The sample consists of over a million clones, around 82% of them appearing once. The sample consisted of memory CD4+ T cells from PBMCs. Subset here: CD45RA-negative fraction. The receptors derive from a man aged 18 to 29 in good health. Some clones in this sample may be carry-over from other donors' samples.

V gene TRBV4-1 combines with J gene TRBJ2-7, with 10 bases matching TRBD2. Trimming removed 2 bases from V and 4 bases from J; junction bases left unmatched: 5. The CDR3 has 15 amino acids. CDR1 and CDR2 (germline): MGHRA, YSYEKL. The CDR3 here is CASSQPSSGSYEQYF. DNA of the CDR3: TGCGCCAGCAGCCAACCATCTAGCGGGAGTTACGAGCAGTACTTC.

J is TRBJ2-2 and V is TRBV10-3; TRBD2 matches 8 bases. The length of the CDR3 is 12 residues. The germline gives CDR1 ENHRY, CDR2 SYGVKD. The V segment lost 8 bases and the J segment 8 bases; nucleotides outside the gene matches: 4. The CDR3 loop reads CAIGTSGGELFF. DNA for the CDR3: TGTGCCATCGGCACTAGCGGAGGGGAGCTGTTTTTT.

V usage is TRBV28 and J usage is TRBJ1-1; possibly TRBD1 for D (6 bases). The CDR3 consists of 16 residues. From germline, CDR1 is MDHEN and CDR2 SYDVKM. Trimming removed 4 bases at V and 1 base at J, with 16 bases between. Written as DNA, the CDR3 is TGTGCCAGCAGTTCCAGGGGTTTTAACCAGAACACTGAAGCTTTCTTT. Residues: CASSSRGFNQNTEAFF.

This rearrangement joins TRBV28 to TRBJ1-1; 11 bases agree with TRBD1. The V gene end was trimmed by 5 bases and the J gene end by 3 bases; junction bases not matched to a gene: 11. This CDR3 comprises 17 residues. Per germline, CDR1 MDHEN and CDR2 SYDVKM. The CDR3 spells CASSQSGTGGSYTEAFF. CDR3 DNA: TGTGCCAGCAGTCAATCCGGGACAGGGGGTAGCTACACTGAAGCTTTCTTT. The full variable domain, rest sourced from reference TRBV28 and TRBJ1-1, is DVKVTQSSRYLVKRTGEKVFLECVQDMDHENMFWYRQDPGLGLRLIYFSYDVKMKEKGDIPEGYSVSREKKERFSLILESASTNQTSMYLCASSQSGTGGSYTEAFFGQGTRLTVV.

This clone turned up a few times. The CDR3 sequence: CASLTLNYGYTF. CDR3 bases: TGTGCCAGCCTGACCCTTAACTATGGCTACACCTTC. The chain has TRBV6-5 and TRBJ1-2; the D is unclear. Germline CDR1 reads MNHEY; CDR2 reads SVGAGI. The CDR3 is 12 residues long. Trimming removed 8 bases at V and 1 base at J, with 8 bases between.

Points on this clone: This sample includes further DNA sequences coding for the same CDR3. The V and J genes are TRBV29-1 and TRBJ2-7, with a tentative D call TRBD1 (6 bases). The germline CDR1 and CDR2 sequences are SQVTM and ANQGSEA. This CDR3 is built from 14 residues. Trimming took 7 bases from V and 4 from J, leaving 20 bases between them. DNA of the CDR3: TGCAGCGGGACCACAGGGTATCCCTCTTACGAGCAGTACTTC. Protein sequence: CSGTTGYPSYEQYF.

This clone was detected only once. V and J are TRBV2 and TRBJ1-1; tentative D call: TRBD1 (5 bases). CDR1 and CDR2 (germline): SNHLY, FYNNEI. With 6 bases removed from V and 6 bases from J, the gap between germline ends came to 20 bases. The CDR3 is 15 amino acids. The CDR3 region is CASRPIPRTKPEAFF. CDR3 in DNA: TGTGCCAGCAGGCCTATTCCTAGGACAAAACCTGAAGCTTTCTTT.